This T cell receptor beta chain derives from a study of T cell changes during pregnancy in multiple sclerosis. Assay used: immunoSEQ multiplex PCR; TCRdb lists only in-frame clones, some missing. The table has roughly 73,000 clones, over 85% seen once; the top ten hold around 2.2%. This CDR3 contains 14 residues. Germline-derived CDR1 and CDR2 are SGHTA and FQGTGA. V shed 5 bases and J 4 bases; nucleotides not matched to a gene: 7. The receptor was isolated from a female donor in good health, enrolled as a control in a pregnancy study. V usage is TRBV7-3 and J usage is TRBJ1-2, with 7 bases that match TRBD1. The material sequenced was peripheral blood, taken in the second trimester of pregnancy. The chain's CDR3 is CASSPTGQSYGYTF. The CDR3 DNA reads as TGTGCCAGCAGCCCGACGGGACAGTCCTATGGCTACACCTTC.